This record covers a single T cell receptor beta chain. Its specificity is not known. Data came from immunoSEQ multiplex PCR; TCRdb stores just in-frame clones and leaves some out. The sample lists roughly 120,000 clones, around nine tenths occurring once. CDR1 MDHEN and CDR2 SYDVKM come from the germline V gene. V trimming: 8 bases; J trimming: 1 base; junction bases outside the gene matches: 10. CDR3 length: 15 residues. This sample is drawn from a study of T cell responses to AZD1222 COVID-19 vaccine. Samples with a second dose at about 4 or about 12 weeks were pooled together. General study results and limits: Along spike, vaccine-associated CD4 TCRs were found throughout, with dominance at 160-218 and 743-854. Repertoires in all cases were sampled only once the peak T cell response had passed. With two AZD1222 doses given, Spike-specific TCR breadth and depth both rose.

This receptor was identified in an adult who received the AZD1222 COVID-19 vaccine. The rearrangement links TRBV28 to TRBJ2-7; TRBD2 matches 8 bases. Sequencing was performed on peripheral blood, taken 28 days after the second AZD1222 dose. The CDR3 region has the DNA TGTGCCAGCGCATCCCCCGCTAGCGGGTCCTACGAGCAGTACTTC. It yields the protein CASASPASGSYEQYF. The variable domain in full, with the rest retrieved from reference TRBV28 and TRBJ2-7, is DVKVTQSSRYLVKRTGEKVFLECVQDMDHENMFWYRQDPGLGLRLIYFSYDVKMKEKGDIPEGYSVSREKKERFSLILESASTNQTSMYLCASASPASGSYEQYFGPGTRLTVT.